Each of the 14 T cell receptor beta chains below was sequenced from the same sample in a study of blood T cells in healthy people across ages. Primed by a sample-barcoded 5' primer and a J-beta primer mix, a second PCR proceeded for about 6 to 12 cycles. TCRdb reprocessed the 5' RACE reads with MiXCR, giving one entry per CDR3 protein. Here the sample spans approximately 600,000 distinct CDR3 sequences, 45% to 65% being singletons. The sequenced sample was blood. These receptors originate from a man in his 60s in good health.

This chain connects TRBV5-1 to TRBJ1-6; D call uncertain. The CDR3 is 15 amino acids. Germline V gives CDR1 SGHRS, CDR2 YFSETQ. The V and J ends lost 6 bases and 3 bases respectively, with 13 bases between them. This chain's CDR3 is CASTRTADYNSPLHF. The CDR3 bases are TGCGCCAGCACGAGAACAGCGGACTATAATTCACCCCTCCACTTT.

This rearrangement joins TRBV5-1 to TRBJ2-7; 7 bases line up with TRBD1. CDR3 size: 16 residues. V lost 0 bases to trimming and J lost 0 bases; unmatched junction nucleotides: 6. Looked up from germline, CDR1 is SGHRS and CDR2 is YFSETQ. This chain's CDR3 is CASSLGDSSSSYEQYF. The CDR3 coding sequence is TGCGCCAGCAGCTTGGGGGACAGTTCAAGCTCCTACGAGCAGTACTTC.

The sample holds one count of this clonotype. At one end, the junction sequence differs from germline, possibly due to a read error. This sequence joins TRBV13 and TRBJ2-5; 8 nucleotides line up with TRBD2. The CDR3 spans 14 residues. The germline gives CDR1 PRHDT, CDR2 FYEKMQ (reference sequence). This chain's CDR3 is CVSSSGGARETQYF. The CDR3 DNA reads TGTGTCAGCAGCTCCGGGGGGGCTCGGGAGACCCAGTACTTC.

This clonotype has only a few counts. V usage is TRBV5-1 and J usage is TRBJ1-2; 10 bases align to TRBD1. The germline CDR1 and CDR2 sequences are SGHRS and YFSETQ. Trimming cost V 4 bases and J 8 bases; bases outside gene matches: 8. This CDR3 contains 14 residues. The CDR3 spells CASSVDRGLYGYTF. The CDR3 nucleotides are TGCGCCAGCAGCGTAGACAGGGGGCTCTACGGCTACACCTTC.

The gene calls are TRBV3-1 and TRBJ2-1; D is uncertain. Germline CDR1 reads LGHDT; CDR2 reads YNNKEL (reference sequence). V was trimmed by 2 bases and J by 8 bases, leaving 10 bases between them. The CDR3 length is 13 residues. CDR3 in amino acids: CASSQLLRDEQFF. The CDR3 coding sequence is TGTGCCAGCAGCCAACTACTCCGGGATGAGCAGTTCTTC.

The sample holds a few counts of this clonotype. V is TRBV6-5 and J is TRBJ1-2; TRBD1 aligns across 7 bases. With V trimmed by 7 bases and J by 3 bases, 5 bases remained unmatched. Germline V CDR1 and CDR2: MNHEY, SVGAGI. The CDR3 is 13 residues long. CDR3 DNA: TGTGCCAGCACCCCCGGGACAGACTATGGCTACACCTTC. This gives the protein CASTPGTDYGYTF.

This clonotype appeared a few times. At one end, the junction sequence differs from germline, possibly due to a read error. The CDR3 reads CVSSFSGSSGANVLTF. The CDR3 DNA reads TGTGTCAGCAGCTTCTCAGGGAGCTCTGGGGCCAACGTCCTGACTTTC. V usage is TRBV7-2 and J usage is TRBJ2-6; TRBD1 or TRBD2 may be the D gene (5 bases each). The CDR3 sequence is 16 residues long. In germline, CDR1 is SGHTA, CDR2 FQGNSA.

The chain is built from TRBV7-2 and TRBJ2-5; 11 bases fit TRBD1. Germline V lookup: CDR1 SGHTA, CDR2 FQGNSA. Trimming cost V 6 bases and J 4 bases; bases outside gene matches: 10. The CDR3 spans 16 residues. CDR3 in DNA: TGTGCCAGCAGTCGCCGGACAGGGGGCATGTCAGAGACCCAGTACTTC. It is translated as CASSRRTGGMSETQYF. The entire variable domain, with the rest obtained from reference TRBV7-2 and TRBJ2-5, is as follows: GAGVSQSPSNKVTEKGKDVELRCDPISGHTALYWYRQSLGQGLEFLIYFQGNSAPDKSGLPSDRFSAERTGGSVSTLTIQRTQQEDSAVYLCASSRRTGGMSETQYFGPGTRLLVL.

In this sample, this clonotype turned up a few times. The chain links TRBV4-2 to TRBJ2-4; TRBD1 might be the D (6 bases). Germline V gene lookup returns CDR1 LGHNA and CDR2 YNFKEQ. This CDR3 is 19 amino acids long. Trimming removed 0 bases at V and 0 bases at J, with 18 bases between. The CDR3 bases are TGTGCCAGCAGCCAAGACCCCCCTTCGGACAGCTTAGCCAAAAACATTCAGTACTTC. It specifies CASSQDPPSDSLAKNIQYF.

A single count supports this clonotype. Germline and junction disagree at one end, which may indicate a read error. The rearrangement links TRBV6-5 to TRBJ2-7; D might be TRBD2 (6 bases). The tail of the sequence fits TRBJ2-4 better, so the J call may be wrong. CDR1 is MNHEY and CDR2 is SVGAGI in the germline V gene. This CDR3 has 13 residues. CDR3 nucleotides: TGTGCCGGCAGCCCTCCGGGACTCAACATTCAGTACTTC. Translation: CAGSPPGLNIQYF.

This clonotype has only a few counts. The chain uses TRBV20-1 and TRBJ2-3; tentative D call: TRBD1 (5 bases). V lost 1 base and J lost 2, with 10 bases in between. CDR3 length: 14 residues. Germline CDR1 and CDR2: DFQATT and SNEGSKA (reference sequence). CDR3 residues: CSARGQGNTDTQYF. In DNA, the CDR3 is TGCAGTGCTAGAGGGCAGGGTAACACAGATACGCAGTATTTT.

This sequence joins TRBV12-3 or TRBV12-4 and TRBJ2-2; possible D gene TRBD2, 6 bases. V was clipped by 5 bases and J by 1 base, with 20 bases between them. CDR3 length: 18 residues. The CDR3 protein is CASSPPAREVMNTGELFF. The CDR3 DNA reads TGTGCCAGCAGTCCCCCGGCGAGGGAGGTTATGAACACCGGGGAGCTGTTTTTT.

This clonotype appeared many times. The V call is TRBV12-3 or TRBV12-4, the J call TRBJ1-2, with D possibly TRBD1 on 5 matching bases. V lost 6 bases and J 2 bases, leaving 10 bases between the germline ends. The CDR3 has 13 amino acids. The CDR3 spells CASSLGPNYGYTF. The CDR3, as DNA: TGTGCCAGCAGCTTGGGACCGAACTATGGCTACACCTTC.

The V gene is TRBV27, the J gene TRBJ2-5; D remains unclear. Gene TRBJ2-1 matches the end of the DNA better, so the J call may be wrong. The CDR3 has 16 amino acids. Germline V gene data show CDR1 as MNHEY and CDR2 as SMNVEV (reference sequence). CDR3 nucleotide sequence: TGTGCCAGCAGTTTAAGCCCCGTAGGATCCCAAGAGACCCAGTTCTTC. Translated: CASSLSPVGSQETQFF.